Reported below is one TCR beta chain. Its antigen is not known. PCR primers comprised 60 Vbeta and 13 Jbeta primers. The data were produced by immunoSEQ multiplex PCR, yet TCRdb's version contains in-frame clones alone and is incomplete. The table has about 180,000 clones, approximately 78% seen once; the top ten hold less than 15%. This CDR3 has 16 amino acids. Germline trimming cut 1 base from V and 2 bases from J; bases unmatched to any gene: 3. The germline gives CDR1 SGHRS, CDR2 YFSETQ. This entry comes from a study of cytomegalovirus exposure and HLA in healthy donors. Broader study findings: It was reported that the classifier diagnosed cytomegalovirus status with high specificity and sensitivity in both the original and validation cohorts. Later on, an analysis tied 15,000 to 20,000 TCR beta sequences to HLA alleles at 0.05 false discovery rate.

The rearrangement joins TRBV5-1 to TRBJ2-6; 7 nucleotides line up with TRBD1. The clonotype originates from a woman aged 50 to 60 in good health and CMV-seropositive. The sample was PBMCs. CDR3 sequence (DNA): TGCGCCAGCAGCTTGTCCACAGGGGCTGGGGCCAACGTCCTGACTTTC. It specifies CASSLSTGAGANVLTF. The complete variable domain, with remaining parts taken from reference TRBV5-1 and TRBJ2-6, reads KAGVTQTPRYLIKTRGQQVTLSCSPISGHRSVSWYQQTPGQGLQFLFEYFSETQRNKGNFPGRFSGRQFSNSRSEMNVSTLELGDSALYLCASSLSTGAGANVLTFGAGSRLTVL.